The entry below gives a single TCR beta chain sequence along with its context. The sample comes from a study of blood T cell repertoires in COVID-19. The overall study: The origin of the acute and convalescent COVID-19 samples was the United States, Italy and Spain. PBMCs, B-cell-depleted T cells, or T cells were the source of the cDNA or gDNA that made up the material.

The CDR3 spans 16 residues. In germline, CDR1 is LGHNA, CDR2 YSLEER. V lost 1 base and J 1 base, leaving 11 bases between the germline ends. Original data processing: The assay estimated nucleated cells by amplifying reference gene primers. TCRdb's copy holds only in-frame clones and misses some; the assay was immunoSEQ multiplex PCR. V, J and clone size were drawn from that table, and D and trimming were deduced from the DNA. Among approximately 70,000 clones listed, around 85% were seen once. The chain carries TRBV4-3 and TRBJ2-4; D uncertain. This receptor was obtained from a woman older than 75 with active or convalescent COVID-19. What was sequenced was peripheral blood. In DNA form, the CDR3 reads TGCGCCAGCAGCCAAGTTCCTGGCTTGGCCAAAAACATTCAGTACTTC. Translating it yields CASSQVPGLAKNIQYF.